These 20 T cell receptor beta chains came from one sample sequenced in a study of blood T cells in healthy people across ages. A second 7 to 11 cycle PCR used barcoded and J-beta primers. TCRdb fed the 5' RACE reads into MiXCR, producing one record per CDR3 protein. In the table there are hundreds of thousands of distinct CDR3 sequences, roughly 30% of which are singletons. Input material: blood. These receptors came from a woman of 80 years or more in good health.

The rearrangement joins TRBV4-2 to TRBJ1-4, with 10 positions matching TRBD1. Germline loops: CDR1 LGHNA, CDR2 YNFKEQ. This CDR3 region has 14 residues. Losses at the gene ends were 4 bases for V and 7 bases for J; bases not matched to a gene: 3. As DNA, the CDR3 is TGTGCCAGCAGCCCGGACAGGGGGATTGAAAAACTGTTTTTT. It encodes CASSPDRGIEKLFF.

Regarding this clonotype: One base away lies a much larger clone, so this may be a sequencing read error. J is TRBJ2-2 and V is TRBV10-2; a possible D gene is TRBD1 (5 bases). With the DNA end fitting TRBJ1-1 better, the J assignment may be wrong. This CDR3 is built from 13 residues. Germline CDR1 is WSHSY and CDR2 is SAAADI. For the CDR3, the DNA is TGCGCCAGCCTAAAGCCGGGAGTGGGGGGAGCTTTCTTT. Translating gives CASLKPGVGGAFF.

Concerning this clonotype itself: It may be a read error: a sequence one base away is much more abundant. The chain links TRBV7-3 to TRBJ1-6; D is perhaps TRBD1 (6 bases). The CDR3 spans 15 residues. Per germline, CDR1 SGHTA and CDR2 FQGTGA. The CDR3 DNA reads TGTGCCAGCAGCTTAGGCGGGACATATCAATCTCCCCCCCACTTT. It codes for CASSLGGTYQSPPHF.

This clonotype was counted at least ten times. The chain joins TRBV4-1 to TRBJ1-6; D is unresolved. Per germline, CDR1 MGHRA and CDR2 YSYEKL. The CDR3 contains 15 residues. The V end lost 5 bases, the J end lost 8 bases, and 16 bases lay between the germline ends. In nucleotides, the CDR3 is TGCGCCAGCAGCAAAGCCGTAGAACTGTATTCACCCCTCCACTTT. It specifies CASSKAVELYSPLHF.

The rearrangement joins TRBV5-1 to TRBJ2-7; 12 nucleotides match TRBD2. CDR3 length equals 17 residues. Trimming cost V 4 bases and J 1 base; bases outside gene matches: 9. Germline-derived CDR1 and CDR2 are SGHRS and YFSETQ. DNA of the CDR3: TGCGCCAGCAGCCCTCTAGCGGGAGGGCCTAGTTCCTACGAGCAGTACTTC. It translates to CASSPLAGGPSSYEQYF.

The rearrangement uses TRBV4-1 and TRBJ1-5, with unresolved D. The germline gives CDR1 MGHRA, CDR2 YSYEKL. Trimming took 1 base from V and 6 from J, leaving 7 bases between them. The CDR3 is 13 amino acids. The CDR3 DNA follows: TGCGCCAGCAGCCAAGGTCAGCTTCAGCCCCAGCATTTT. Its protein is CASSQGQLQPQHF.

The table lists this clonotype with many counts. This CDR3 reads CSARDGGANYGYTF. DNA for the CDR3: TGCAGTGCTAGAGATGGGGGGGCTAACTATGGCTACACCTTC. This chain joins TRBV20-1 and TRBJ1-2, with D perhaps TRBD1 (5 bases). This CDR3 has 14 residues. The V end lost 0 bases, the J end lost 0 bases, and 8 bases lay between the germline ends. Germline V gene sequence: CDR1 DFQATT, CDR2 SNEGSKA (reference sequence).

Many counts were recorded for this clonotype. The chain employs TRBV5-1 and TRBJ2-5; weak D call: TRBD1 (6 bases). CDR3 size: 15 residues. Germline values: CDR1 SGHRS, CDR2 YFSETQ. The ends were cut back, 0 bases at V and 5 bases at J, with 14 bases in the middle. The CDR3 region has the DNA TGCGCCAGCAGCTTGGACGGGACAATCCTGGAGACCCAGTACTTC. Its protein is CASSLDGTILETQYF.

For this clonotype: The junction departs from germline at one end; a sequencing error may be responsible. The rearrangement links TRBV19 to TRBJ1-1; the D gene is possibly TRBD1 (6 bases). The CDR3 is 14 amino acids. Germline values: CDR1 LNHDA, CDR2 SQIVND (reference sequence). CDR3 amino acids: CVSSIVRGNTEAFF. The CDR3 DNA reads TGTGTCAGTAGTATAGTCAGGGGCAACACTGAAGCTTTCTTT. Full variable domain (missing parts from reference TRBV19 and TRBJ1-1): DGGITQSPKYLFRKEGQNVTLSCEQNLNHDAMYWYRQDPGQGLRLIYYSQIVNDFQKGDIAEGYSVSREKKESFPLTVTSAQKNPTAFYLCVSSIVRGNTEAFFGQGTRLTVV.

V usage is TRBV20-1 and J usage is TRBJ2-1; a possible D gene is TRBD2 (6 bases). The DNA end is a closer match to TRBJ2-7, so the J assignment may be wrong. Germline CDR1 reads DFQATT; CDR2 reads SNEGSKA (reference sequence). The CDR3 covers 17 residues. The DNA of the CDR3 is TGCAGTGCCCGAGACTCCCGCGGGGCCCAGACCTACAATGAGCAGTACTTC. Protein sequence: CSARDSRGAQTYNEQYF.

This clonotype occurred a few times. The V and J genes are TRBV3-1 and TRBJ1-6; D might be TRBD1 (5 bases). The CDR3 has 15 residues. The V gene's germline CDR1 is LGHDT and CDR2 YNNKEL (reference sequence). Trimming left V 1 base short and J 10 bases short, with 14 bases between. The CDR3 here is CASSQGAGTESPLHF. CDR3 DNA: TGTGCCAGCAGCCAAGGGGCAGGGACGGAGTCACCCCTCCACTTT.

The chain uses TRBV7-8 and TRBJ2-1; no clear D. Germline V gene data show CDR1 as SGHVS and CDR2 as FQNEAQ. Trimming cost V 1 base and J 8 bases, with 12 bases left between them. The CDR3 runs to 14 residues. CDR3 sequence reads: CASSLGASKYEQFF. The CDR3 nucleotides read TGTGCCAGCAGCTTAGGGGCAAGTAAGTATGAGCAGTTCTTC.

Concerning this clonotype itself: A much larger clone sits a single nucleotide away, making a read error possible. This rearrangement joins TRBV6-2 or TRBV6-3 to TRBJ2-3, with 7 bases aligning to TRBD1. The CDR3 runs to 15 residues. Germline V gene data show CDR1 as MNHEY and CDR2 as SVGEGT. In nucleotides, the CDR3 is TGTGCCAGCAGTTACCAGGGGGTGAGGACAGATACGGAGTATTTT. Translating gives CASSYQGVRTDTEYF.

The rearrangement uses TRBV5-1 and TRBJ1-6; the D is unclear. Looked up from germline, CDR1 is SGHRS and CDR2 is YFSETQ. V lost 4 bases and J lost 10, with 15 bases in between. This CDR3 contains 14 residues. Here the CDR3 DNA reads TGCGCCAGCAGCCTAAGGGTCGGAGAATCACCCCTCCACTTT. This translates into CASSLRVGESPLHF.

This chain links TRBV7-9 with TRBJ1-1; D perhaps matches TRBD1 (5 bases). Germline CDR1 SEHNR, CDR2 FQNEAQ (reference sequence). The ends were cut back, 2 bases at V and 7 bases at J, with 8 bases in the middle. This CDR3 is built from 12 residues. The CDR3 DNA reads TGTGCCAGCAGCTTAAATAGGGGTGAAGCTTTCTTT. Translated, it gives CASSLNRGEAFF.

A note on this clonotype: A clone one base away is much larger, so this may be a read error. The chain couples TRBV6-2 or TRBV6-3 to TRBJ2-3; D is ambiguous. CDR1 is MNHEY, CDR2 SVGEGT, per germline. The CDR3 sequence is 12 residues long. The V and J ends lost 6 bases and 4 bases respectively, with 8 bases between them. The CDR3 DNA reads TGTGCCAGCAGCCGAGACGCAGATACGCAGTATTTT. Protein product: CASSRDADTQYF.

This clonotype was picked up a small number of times. A much larger clone sits a single nucleotide away, making a read error possible. This rearrangement joins TRBV5-1 to TRBJ2-1; 10 bases map to TRBD2. The V gene end was trimmed by 0 bases and the J gene end by 10 bases; junction bases not matched to a gene: 10. The germline CDR1 and CDR2 sequences are SGHRS and YFSETQ. The CDR3 is 16 amino acids. Here the CDR3 DNA reads TGCGCCAGCAGCTTGGGAATAGCGGGGGGATCCTACGAGCAGTTCTTC. This sequence encodes CASSLGIAGGSYEQFF. The complete variable domain, with remaining parts taken from reference TRBV5-1 and TRBJ2-1, reads KAGVTQTPRYLIKTRGQQVTLSCSPISGHRSVSWYQQTPGQGLQFLFEYFSETQRNKGNFPGRFSGRQFSNSRSEMNVSTLELGDSALYLCASSLGIAGGSYEQFFGPGTRLTVL.

This clonotype was recorded at least ten times. The chain combines TRBV20-1 with TRBJ1-1; 7 nucleotides agree with TRBD1. V shed 4 bases, J shed 4 bases, and the junction held 6 bases outside the gene matches. This CDR3 comprises 13 residues. Germline V gene lookup returns CDR1 DFQATT and CDR2 SNEGSKA (reference sequence). The DNA of the CDR3 is TGCAGTGCTACCGGGACAGTTGGCACTGAAGCTTTCTTT. Translated: CSATGTVGTEAFF.

This clonotype has a count of ten or more. The rearrangement uses TRBV20-1 and TRBJ1-2; perhaps TRBD1 as D (5 bases). Trimming took 0 bases from V and 7 from J, leaving 18 bases between them. Germline assignment: CDR1 DFQATT and CDR2 SNEGSKA (reference sequence). The CDR3 contains 15 residues. CDR3 in amino acids: CSARDALPGEGGYTF. The CDR3 DNA reads TGCAGTGCTAGAGATGCCCTCCCGGGGGAGGGTGGCTACACCTTC.

In its sample, this clonotype was seen a few times. This chain uses TRBV6-5 with TRBJ2-2; D is unresolved. Germline V gives CDR1 MNHEY, CDR2 SVGAGI. The CDR3 spans 13 residues. Trimming pared 5 bases from V and 7 bases from J, leaving 11 bases between. The CDR3 DNA reads as TGTGCCAGCAGTAAAGACATTAACGGGGAGCTGTTTTTT. Residues: CASSKDINGELFF.